Below are 26 T cell receptor beta chains sequenced from a single sample in a study of cytomegalovirus exposure and HLA in healthy donors. The PCR ran on 60 Vbeta and 13 Jbeta primers. Sequencing was performed with immunoSEQ multiplex PCR; in TCRdb, only in-frame clones are kept and a portion is missing. Seen here are under 150,000 clones, 75% to 90% observed once, and the top ten hold 8.1%. The specimen sequenced was PBMCs. The receptors here all came from a woman aged 45 to 65 in good health and CMV-seropositive.

The chain uses TRBV28 and TRBJ2-3; D is possibly TRBD2 (6 bases). With 3 bases removed from V and 0 bases from J, the gap between germline ends came to 16 bases. Per germline, CDR1 MDHEN and CDR2 SYDVKM. CDR3 length: 17 amino acids. The CDR3 sequence: CASSFLLAATSTDTQYF. DNA of the CDR3: TGTGCCAGCAGTTTCTTGTTAGCGGCAACGAGCACAGATACGCAGTATTTT.

The rearrangement uses TRBV2 and TRBJ1-3; D is undetermined. Looked up from germline, CDR1 is SNHLY and CDR2 is FYNNEI. Trimming took off 5 bases at V and 0 bases at J, with 8 bases between the two ends. The CDR3 consists of 14 residues. CDR3 region: CASSYSFSGNTIYF. The CDR3 DNA reads TGTGCCAGCAGTTACAGTTTCTCTGGAAACACCATATATTTT.

This chain joins TRBV5-4 and TRBJ1-2; 8 positions match TRBD1. With V trimmed by 4 bases and J by 4 bases, 12 bases remained unmatched. Germline loops: CDR1 SGHNT, CDR2 YYREEE (reference sequence). The length of the CDR3 is 16 residues. This CDR3 is CASSLRSQGAFYGYTF. The CDR3 nucleotides read TGTGCCAGCAGCCTACGGTCCCAGGGGGCTTTCTATGGCTACACCTTC.

This clone was recorded a few times. This rearrangement joins TRBV7-2 to TRBJ2-5; tentatively, D is TRBD1 (6 bases). The DNA matches TRBJ2-7 better at its end, which makes the J call doubtful. Looked up from germline, CDR1 is SGHTA and CDR2 is FQGNSA. The CDR3 length is 13 residues. CDR3 region: CASSPRDTYEQYF. The CDR3 DNA reads as TGTGCCAGCAGCCCCAGGGACACCTACGAGCAGTACTTC.

The rearrangement links TRBV27 to TRBJ1-2; 11 bases are shared with TRBD1. The V segment lost 0 bases and the J segment 7 bases; nucleotides outside the gene matches: 10. Germline values: CDR1 MNHEY, CDR2 SMNVEV (reference sequence). The CDR3 consists of 17 residues. CDR3: CASSLSPFGQGAGGYTF. The CDR3 nucleotides are TGTGCCAGCAGTTTATCTCCTTTTGGACAGGGGGCTGGTGGCTACACCTTC.

This clone showed up just a few times. V is TRBV7-3 and J is TRBJ1-1, with 7 bases fitting TRBD1. Germline V gene sequence: CDR1 SGHTA, CDR2 FQGTGA. The CDR3 sequence is 14 residues long. V lost 5 bases to trimming and J lost 4 bases; unmatched junction nucleotides: 7. CDR3 nucleotide sequence: TGTGCCAGCAGCCCAATGACAGGGAGCACTGAAGCTTTCTTT. Translation: CASSPMTGSTEAFF.

A note on this clone: The limits of the CDR3 on the DNA are not certain, so only TCRdb's listed CDR3 is given. The J gene is TRBJ1-4, the V gene TRBV9; no DNA check was done on the table's D call, TRBD1. CDR1 is SGDLS, CDR2 YYNGEE, per germline. The CDR3 extends over 16 residues, inclusive of both ends. The CDR3 loop is CASSFGQGAVDEKLFF.

V gene TRBV30 combines with J gene TRBJ2-2, with 7 positions matching TRBD1. CDR3 length equals 14 residues. Germline V gene sequence: CDR1 GTSNPN, CDR2 SVGIG (reference sequence). The CDR3 DNA follows: TGTGCTTCCGGGACAGATTCGAACACCGGGGAGCTGTTTTTT. Translated, it gives CASGTDSNTGELFF.

The chain recombines TRBV29-1 with TRBJ1-2; TRBD1 aligns across 8 bases. The CDR3 contains 17 residues. The junction had 11 bases not matched to a gene; V was cut back by 0 bases and J by 2 bases. Germline assignment: CDR1 SQVTM and CDR2 ANQGSEA. CDR3 in DNA: TGCAGCGTTGAAGAGAGAGGGGGGACAGGCGAGAACTATGGCTACACCTTC. Translating it yields CSVEERGGTGENYGYTF.

This clone has a handful of counts. The chain employs TRBV4-3 and TRBJ1-3, with a possible D match to TRBD1 (5 bases). There are 14 residues in the CDR3. CDR1 and CDR2 (germline): LGHNA, YSLEER. Trimming cost V 4 bases and J 1 base, with 8 bases left between them. The CDR3 loop reads CASSLQASGNTIYF. The CDR3 nucleotides are TGCGCCAGCAGCCTACAGGCTTCTGGAAACACCATATATTTT.

V gene TRBV7-3 combines with J gene TRBJ2-7; D unresolved. Looked up from germline, CDR1 is SGHTA and CDR2 is FQGTGA. V was cut by 5 bases and J by 1 base, with 6 bases left in between. This CDR3 has 12 amino acids. CDR3 DNA: TGTGCCAGCAGCCCCGGGTCCTACGAGCAGTACTTC. Its translation is CASSPGSYEQYF.

The chain links TRBV4-2 to TRBJ1-1, with D perhaps matching TRBD1 (6 bases). The CDR3 has 16 residues. Trimming removed 0 bases at V and 3 bases at J, with 14 bases between. Per the germline V gene, CDR1 is LGHNA and CDR2 is YNFKEQ. The CDR3 reads CASSQEGMGTYTEAFF. In DNA form, the CDR3 reads TGTGCCAGCAGCCAAGAGGGGATGGGGACATACACTGAAGCTTTCTTT.

This chain joins TRBV13 and TRBJ2-7, with TRBD1 matching 7 bases. CDR3 length equals 15 residues. The V gene's germline CDR1 is PRHDT and CDR2 FYEKMQ (reference sequence). Losses at the gene ends were 4 bases for V and 0 bases for J; bases not matched to a gene: 6. The CDR3 bases are TGTGCCAGCAGCTACAGGGGCCAGAGCTCCTACGAGCAGTACTTC. It encodes CASSYRGQSSYEQYF.

This rearrangement joins TRBV19 to TRBJ1-2; 8 bases align to TRBD1. The CDR3 runs to 14 residues. V lost 5 bases and J lost 4; bases outside the gene matches: 6. Germline CDR1 is LNHDA and CDR2 is SQIVND (reference sequence). CDR3 residues: CASSEDRGSYGYTF. In DNA form, the CDR3 reads TGTGCCAGTAGTGAAGACAGGGGAAGCTATGGCTACACCTTC.

V gene TRBV28 combines with J gene TRBJ2-1; 10 positions agree with TRBD2. CDR1 is MDHEN, CDR2 SYDVKM, per germline. The junction had 5 bases not matched to a gene; V was cut back by 8 bases and J by 4 bases. The length of the CDR3 is 14 residues. The CDR3 loop reads CASSGLADYNEQFF. CDR3 bases: TGTGCCAGCTCTGGACTAGCGGATTACAATGAGCAGTTCTTC.

As DNA, the CDR3 is TGTGCCAGTAGTATAGTGGCTAGCGGAAGCACAGATACGCAGTATTTT. Translating it yields CASSIVASGSTDTQYF. The chain recombines TRBV19 with TRBJ2-3; TRBD2 matches 7 bases. V lost 1 base, J lost 0 bases, and 4 bases stayed unmatched. The CDR3 contains 16 residues. CDR1 and CDR2 (germline): LNHDA, SQIVND (reference sequence). Complete variable domain (other parts from reference TRBV19 and TRBJ2-3): DGGITQSPKYLFRKEGQNVTLSCEQNLNHDAMYWYRQDPGQGLRLIYYSQIVNDFQKGDIAEGYSVSREKKESFPLTVTSAQKNPTAFYLCASSIVASGSTDTQYFGPGTRLTVL.

The chain employs TRBV12-5 and TRBJ2-1; D remains ambiguous. This CDR3 spans 14 amino acids. V lost 4 bases and J 8 bases, leaving 15 bases between the germline ends. Germline V gene lookup returns CDR1 LGHNT and CDR2 FRNRAP. DNA for the CDR3: TGTGCTAGTGGTTCTGCCCGCCTGAGGTATGAGCAGTTCTTC. Its protein product is CASGSARLRYEQFF.

The chain joins TRBV30 to TRBJ2-7, with 8 bases identical to TRBD2. Germline V lookup: CDR1 GTSNPN, CDR2 SVGIG (reference sequence). The CDR3 covers 14 residues. The trim removed 1 base at V and 3 bases at J, leaving 5 bases unmatched. The CDR3 DNA reads TGTGCCTGGAGTGCCAGCGGGGGTAACTACGAGCAGTACTTC. Translation gives CAWSASGGNYEQYF.

The J gene is TRBJ1-2, the V gene TRBV5-5; 8 bases are shared with TRBD1. The CDR3 consists of 14 residues. Trimming took 4 bases from V and 5 from J; bases not matched to a gene: 7. Germline CDR1 is SGHKS and CDR2 is YYEKEE (reference sequence). CDR3 in DNA: TGTGCCAGCAGCCCACAGGGGGGGGATTATGGCTACACCTTC. Translated, it gives CASSPQGGDYGYTF.

This chain joins TRBV6-1 and TRBJ1-2; 7 nucleotides align to TRBD1. The CDR3 is made up of 12 amino acids. V dropped 6 bases and J dropped 6; count of bases not matched to a gene: 4. The germline gives CDR1 MNHNS, CDR2 SASEGT. CDR3 in DNA: TGTGCCAGCAGGACAGGGTTAAATGGCTACACCTTC. This translates into CASRTGLNGYTF.

The chain links TRBV6-1 to TRBJ1-2, with D possibly matching TRBD1 (5 bases). This CDR3 has 13 residues. Germline loops: CDR1 MNHNS, CDR2 SASEGT. V lost 6 bases and J lost 3, with 11 bases in between. The CDR3 loop reads CASRLTDYYGYTF. The CDR3 nucleotides read TGTGCCAGCAGATTGACAGACTACTATGGCTACACCTTC.

The V and J genes are TRBV2 and TRBJ2-7; 10 bases agree with TRBD1. Per germline, CDR1 SNHLY and CDR2 FYNNEI. This CDR3 spans 15 amino acids. The J segment lost 4 bases and the V segment lost 3 bases, leaving 6 bases of the junction unmatched. The CDR3 DNA follows: TGTGCCAGCAGTGAGGGGAGGACAGGGGGTTACGAGCAGTACTTC. It specifies CASSEGRTGGYEQYF.

This rearrangement joins TRBV21-1 to TRBJ2-1; TRBD1 reflects the table's D call only, with no check against the DNA. TRBV21-1 is annotated as a pseudogene. This CDR3 spans 14 amino acids. CDR3 DNA sequence: TGTGCCAGCAGCAGTTTTCGACAGTACAATGAGCAGTTCTTC. Its translation: CASSSFRQYNEQFF.

This chain connects TRBV6-6 to TRBJ2-3, with 9 nucleotides matching TRBD2. Per germline, CDR1 MNHNY and CDR2 SVGAGI (reference sequence). The CDR3 is 15 residues long. With 6 bases clipped from V and 2 bases from J, the junction kept 6 bases outside the gene matches. The CDR3 region is CASRLEREATDTQYF. The DNA of the CDR3 is TGTGCCAGCAGACTTGAGCGGGAGGCCACAGATACGCAGTATTTT.

V usage is TRBV19 and J usage is TRBJ2-7; D not resolved. The CDR3 is 13 residues long. V was pared by 0 bases and J by 3 bases, with 6 bases between. CDR1 is LNHDA and CDR2 is SQIVND in the germline V gene (reference sequence). The CDR3 sequence is CASSIDRFYEQYF. The CDR3, as DNA: TGTGCCAGTAGTATAGATCGGTTCTACGAGCAGTACTTC.

The rearrangement joins TRBV7-2 to TRBJ1-4, with TRBD1 as a possible D gene (6 bases). This CDR3 contains 13 residues. Germline lookup yields CDR1 SGHTA and CDR2 FQGNSA. V was pared by 8 bases and J by 8 bases, with 15 bases between. The DNA of the CDR3 is TGTGCCAGCGGGCAGGGAGGGGGGGAAAAACTGTTTTTT. It yields the protein CASGQGGGEKLFF.